Below are 13 T cell receptor beta chains sequenced from a single sample in a study of OX40 agonist ivuxolimab in advanced cancers. Generated by immunoSEQ multiplex PCR, the TCRdb table keeps only in-frame clones and is missing some. Of roughly 80,000 clones in the sample, 85% to 90% are singletons; the top ten hold under 2.5%. The sequencing used CD4+ or CD8+ T cells sorted from blood, collected in a trial of the OX40 agonist ivuxolimab. The receptors derive from an adult with an advanced solid tumor such as melanoma, head and neck, liver or kidney cancer.

The chain recombines TRBV10-3 with TRBJ2-7, with D unresolved. The V gene's germline CDR1 is ENHRY and CDR2 SYGVKD. V was cut by 10 bases and J by 6 bases, with 16 bases left in between. This CDR3 is 12 amino acids long. CDR3 nucleotides: TGTGCCACCACGGTGGTCCCAGGCGAGCAGTACTTC. This gives the protein CATTVVPGEQYF.

V is TRBV30 and J is TRBJ2-2; 9 nucleotides align to TRBD2. CDR1 GTSNPN and CDR2 SVGIG come from the germline V gene (reference sequence). There are 16 residues in the CDR3. V shed 0 bases, J shed 1 base, and the junction held 3 bases outside the gene matches. In DNA, the CDR3 is TGTGCCTGGAGTGTGGGTAGCGGGGGGAACACCGGGGAGCTGTTTTTT. This codes for CAWSVGSGGNTGELFF.

This chain links TRBV18 with TRBJ1-3; no clear D gene. V was shortened by 1 base and J by 0 bases, with 10 bases between the two germline ends. Per the germline V gene, CDR1 is KGHSH and CDR2 is LQKENI. This CDR3 has 16 amino acids. CDR3 DNA sequence: TGTGCCAGCTCACCACTATTTAGGACCTCTGGAAACACCATATATTTT. Its protein product is CASSPLFRTSGNTIYF.

The chain recombines TRBV13 with TRBJ2-7; 9 bases match TRBD1. Germline V gene lookup returns CDR1 PRHDT and CDR2 FYEKMQ (reference sequence). CDR3 length equals 16 residues. With V trimmed by 5 bases and J by 3 bases, 11 bases remained unmatched. CDR3 coding DNA: TGTGCCAGCAGCAGGAGAGGACAGGGGTATTTCTACGAGCAGTACTTC. It yields the protein CASSRRGQGYFYEQYF.

This chain connects TRBV30 to TRBJ2-7, with D tentatively TRBD1 (6 bases). V lost 3 bases and J lost 5, with 11 bases in between. The CDR3 runs 12 residues. CDR1 and CDR2 (germline): GTSNPN, SVGIG (reference sequence). This CDR3 is CAWSTGMHEQYF. The CDR3 DNA reads as TGTGCCTGGAGCACAGGGATGCACGAGCAGTACTTC.

V is TRBV28 and J is TRBJ1-1; D uncertain. The V gene lost 7 bases and the J gene lost 0 bases, with 12 bases spanning the gap. The length of the CDR3 is 14 residues. From germline, CDR1 is MDHEN and CDR2 SYDVKM. This CDR3 reads CASTTGGLNTEAFF. Written as DNA, the CDR3 is TGTGCCAGCACCACGGGCGGTCTGAACACTGAAGCTTTCTTT.

The V and J genes are TRBV10-1 and TRBJ2-2, with D unclear. Trimming pared 3 bases from V and 4 bases from J, leaving 12 bases between. CDR1 is WNHNN, CDR2 SYGVQD, per germline (reference sequence). This CDR3 is built from 15 residues. CDR3 sequence: CASSEARVFTGELFF. DNA for the CDR3: TGCGCCAGCAGTGAAGCGAGAGTCTTCACCGGGGAGCTGTTTTTT.

The rearrangement links TRBV7-9 to TRBJ2-1; possible D gene TRBD2, 6 bases. The CDR3 extends over 13 amino acids. Trimming took off 6 bases at V and 7 bases at J, with 13 bases between the two ends. Germline V CDR1 and CDR2: SEHNR, FQNEAQ (reference sequence). As DNA, the CDR3 is TGTGCCAGCAGTTCCCCGGCGGGGAATGAGCAGTTCTTC. Translated, it gives CASSSPAGNEQFF.

The genes are TRBV15 and TRBJ1-1; D is possibly TRBD1 (5 bases). This CDR3 is built from 13 residues. CDR1 is LNHNV and CDR2 is YYDKDF in the germline V gene (reference sequence). V was cut by 1 base and J by 10 bases, with 13 bases left in between. The CDR3 protein is CATSRASDQGAFF. In DNA form, the CDR3 reads TGTGCCACCAGCAGAGCGTCGGACCAGGGAGCTTTCTTT.

The rearrangement joins TRBV4-2 to TRBJ2-3; D not resolved. Per the germline V gene, CDR1 is LGHNA and CDR2 is YNFKEQ. This CDR3 comprises 13 residues. V shed 5 bases and J shed 6 bases, with 12 bases lying between them. In DNA, the CDR3 is TGTGCCAGCAGCTCAACGACGAAGGATACGCAGTATTTT. It encodes CASSSTTKDTQYF.

J is TRBJ2-1 and V is TRBV10-3; 11 positions agree with TRBD2. Trimming at V came to 5 bases and at J to 5 bases, leaving 8 bases not matched to a gene. Germline V gene lookup returns CDR1 ENHRY and CDR2 SYGVKD. The CDR3 spans 16 residues. The CDR3 region is CAISPLPGLADNEQFF. As DNA, the CDR3 is TGTGCCATCAGTCCCCTCCCGGGACTAGCGGACAATGAGCAGTTCTTC.

The J gene is TRBJ2-1, the V gene TRBV5-4; TRBD2 matches at 7 bases. Per the germline V gene, CDR1 is SGHNT and CDR2 is YYREEE (reference sequence). V shed 6 bases and J 10 bases; nucleotides not matched to a gene: 10. CDR3 length equals 13 residues. The chain's CDR3 is CASTWDPGGEQFF. The CDR3 DNA reads TGTGCCAGCACCTGGGACCCCGGGGGGGAGCAGTTCTTC.

The V and J genes are TRBV4-1 and TRBJ1-1; 7 bases are shared with TRBD1. The CDR3 runs to 15 residues. Germline V gives CDR1 MGHRA, CDR2 YSYEKL. After removal of 4 bases from V and 0 bases from J, the junction contained 5 bases not matched to a gene. The CDR3 reads CASSLPDRLNTEAFF. The CDR3, as DNA: TGCGCCAGCAGCCTCCCGGACAGGCTGAACACTGAAGCTTTCTTT.